Following are 27 T cell receptor beta chains from one sample sequenced in a study of beta chain features in type 1 diabetes. Notes on the study in general: Type 1 diabetes patients had moderately but significantly shorter TCRB CDR3s in all four CD4+ subsets.

What was sequenced were expressed TCRB transcripts, since all of the isolated RNA had been reverse transcribed. Method: immunoSEQ multiplex PCR; TCRdb's copy keeps in-frame clones and lacks some. The sample contains hundreds of thousands of clones, roughly an eighth of which appear only once. Their antigens are not known. Sequenced material: naive CD4+ T cells from blood. Every receptor here comes from a man aged 18 to 29 with type 1 diabetes.

This rearrangement joins TRBV11-1 to TRBJ1-1, with no clear D. The CDR3 length is 15 residues. CDR1 SGHAT and CDR2 FQDESV come from the germline V gene (reference sequence). Trimming took off 5 bases at V and 0 bases at J, with 13 bases between the two ends. This CDR3 reads CASSRSRLMNTEAFF. CDR3 sequence (DNA): TGTGCCAGCAGCCGTTCGCGACTCATGAACACTGAAGCTTTCTTT. The full variable domain, rest sourced from reference TRBV11-1 and TRBJ1-1, is EAEVAQSPRYKITEKSQAVAFWCDPISGHATLYWYRQILGQGPELLVQFQDESVVDDSQLPKDRFSAERLKGVDSTLKIQPAELGDSAMYLCASSRSRLMNTEAFFGQGTRLTVV.

This clone was detected only a few times. The rearrangement uses TRBV18 and TRBJ2-4; 9 bases are a match to TRBD1. Germline V gene lookup returns CDR1 KGHSH and CDR2 LQKENI. The CDR3 is made up of 16 amino acids. V lost 3 bases to trimming and J lost 3 bases; unmatched junction nucleotides: 6. CDR3 in DNA: TGTGCCAGCTCACCCGAGGGACAGGGCGACAAAAACATTCAGTACTTC. Amino acids: CASSPEGQGDKNIQYF.

This clone has more than one count but fewer than ten. The genes are TRBV29-1 and TRBJ1-2, with D perhaps TRBD1 (5 bases). This CDR3 is 13 amino acids long. Germline V gene data show CDR1 as SQVTM and CDR2 as ANQGSEA. Trimming pared 3 bases from V and 7 bases from J, leaving 15 bases between. As DNA, the CDR3 is TGCAGCGTTGATTACGGGTACGGGGGTGGCTACACCTTC. Translating it yields CSVDYGYGGGYTF.

The V and J genes are TRBV6-5 and TRBJ1-2, with D perhaps matching TRBD1 (5 bases). V gave up 5 bases and J gave up 4 bases, with 17 bases separating them. The CDR3 totals 15 residues. Germline values: CDR1 MNHEY, CDR2 SVGAGI. DNA for the CDR3: TGTGCCAGCAGTATTATTGGGGCTGGAAGCTATGGCTACACCTTC. This translates into CASSIIGAGSYGYTF.

In the case of this clone: Other nucleotide sequences from this sample produce the same CDR3. The rearrangement links TRBV28 to TRBJ2-5, with D tentatively TRBD1 (6 bases). The V and J ends lost 4 bases and 2 bases respectively, with 8 bases between them. CDR3 size: 13 residues. Germline-derived CDR1 and CDR2 are MDHEN and SYDVKM. CDR3 sequence reads: CASSSGTQETQYF. CDR3 bases: TGTGCCAGCAGTTCCGGGACACAAGAGACCCAGTACTTC.

CDR3 bases: TGTGCCAGCAGCTCACGGACAGGGGTCAAAAACATTCAGTACTTC. Translating it yields CASSSRTGVKNIQYF. J is TRBJ2-4 and V is TRBV7-9; 9 positions agree with TRBD1. CDR1 is SEHNR, CDR2 FQNEAQ, per germline (reference sequence). This CDR3 comprises 15 residues. Losses at the gene ends were 4 bases for V and 3 bases for J; bases not matched to a gene: 4. Full variable domain (missing parts from reference TRBV7-9 and TRBJ2-4): DTGVSQNPRHKITKRGQNVTFRCDPISEHNRLYWYRQTLGQGPEFLTYFQNEAQLEKSRLLSDRFSAERPKGSFSTLEIQRTEQGDSAMYLCASSSRTGVKNIQYFGAGTRLSVL.

The chain has TRBV30 and TRBJ1-1; D uncertain. The V end was cut by 3 bases, the J end by 6 bases, with 14 bases between. Germline V gives CDR1 GTSNPN, CDR2 SVGIG (reference sequence). The CDR3 has 13 amino acids. CDR3 amino acids: CAWSYGWSPEAFF. The CDR3 DNA reads as TGTGCCTGGAGCTACGGGTGGAGTCCTGAAGCTTTCTTT. The variable domain in full, with the rest retrieved from reference TRBV30 and TRBJ1-1, is SQTIHQWPATLVQPVGSPLSLECTVEGTSNPNLYWYRQAAGRGLQLLFYSVGIGQISSEVPQNLSASRPQDRQFILSSKKLLLSDSGFYLCAWSYGWSPEAFFGQGTRLTVV.

This chain uses TRBV5-1 with TRBJ2-3; D unresolved. There are 12 residues in the CDR3. Germline CDR1 is SGHRS and CDR2 is YFSETQ. Trimming pared 4 bases from V and 4 bases from J, leaving 7 bases between. The CDR3 region has the DNA TGCGCCAGCAGCCGCCTGGCAGATACGCAGTATTTT. Protein: CASSRLADTQYF.

This chain links TRBV25-1 with TRBJ2-3; TRBD2 is a possible D gene (5 bases). V was pared by 6 bases and J by 1 base, with 11 bases between. The CDR3 is 14 residues long. CDR1 is MGHDK, CDR2 SYGVNS, per germline. This CDR3 reads CASRRADCTDTQYF. The CDR3 DNA reads TGTGCCAGCAGGAGGGCCGATTGCACAGATACGCAGTATTTT.

This clone was seen a handful of times. The chain links TRBV29-1 to TRBJ1-2; TRBD1 might be the D (6 bases). Germline values: CDR1 SQVTM, CDR2 ANQGSEA. This CDR3 comprises 14 residues. V lost 7 bases, J lost 0 bases, and 15 bases lay in between. This CDR3 is CSGAGTSANYGYTF. The CDR3 DNA is TGCAGCGGGGCCGGGACATCAGCTAACTATGGCTACACCTTC.

The J gene is TRBJ2-3, the V gene TRBV9, with D tentatively TRBD1 (6 bases). The CDR3 runs to 15 residues. Trimming stripped 3 bases from V and 0 bases from J, with 11 bases between. The germline CDR1 and CDR2 sequences are SGDLS and YYNGEE. The CDR3 DNA is TGTGCCAGCAGCGAACAGGGTATGAGCACAGATACGCAGTATTTT. Protein product: CASSEQGMSTDTQYF.

Only a few counts were recorded for this clone. Other DNA sequences of this sample code for an identical CDR3. The rearrangement joins TRBV30 to TRBJ1-1; tentative D call: TRBD1 (6 bases). Trimming removed 4 bases from V and 11 bases from J, with 11 bases in between. The CDR3 length is 10 residues. Germline V CDR1 and CDR2: GTSNPN, SVGIG (reference sequence). The chain's CDR3 is CAWTGVEAFF. The CDR3 region has the DNA TGTGCCTGGACAGGGGTAGAGGCTTTCTTT.

The chain is built from TRBV7-9 and TRBJ2-5, with 11 bases fitting TRBD1. V dropped 5 bases and J dropped 5; count of bases not matched to a gene: 4. CDR3 length: 14 amino acids. CDR1 is SEHNR, CDR2 FQNEAQ, per germline (reference sequence). CDR3 DNA sequence: TGTGCCAGCAGCCGGACAGGGGGCGGCGAGACCCAGTACTTC. It encodes CASSRTGGGETQYF.

The rearrangement uses TRBV14 and TRBJ2-1, with 8 positions matching TRBD2. The germline V gene has CDR1 SGHDN and CDR2 FVKESK. The CDR3 is 15 amino acids. Unmatched junction bases numbered 9, after V lost 1 base and J lost 10 bases. This CDR3 is CASSQGTSSAGEQFF. Written as DNA, the CDR3 is TGTGCCAGCAGCCAAGGGACTAGCTCTGCCGGAGAGCAGTTCTTC.

This chain connects TRBV30 to TRBJ1-1, with TRBD1 matching 7 bases. Trimming cost V 4 bases and J 0 bases; bases outside gene matches: 5. This CDR3 has 14 amino acids. In germline, CDR1 is GTSNPN, CDR2 SVGIG (reference sequence). The DNA of the CDR3 is TGTGCCTGGACCACACAGGGGTTGAACACTGAAGCTTTCTTT. Translated: CAWTTQGLNTEAFF.

This clone has just a few counts. J is TRBJ2-5 and V is TRBV4-2, with 8 bases that match TRBD2. The V segment lost 4 bases and the J segment 3 bases; nucleotides outside the gene matches: 4. CDR3 length equals 14 residues. Germline lookup yields CDR1 LGHNA and CDR2 YNFKEQ. The CDR3 DNA sequence: TGTGCCAGCAGCCCGCTAGCGGGTAAAGAGACCCAGTACTTC. Translating gives CASSPLAGKETQYF.

This rearrangement joins TRBV6-5 to TRBJ1-1; D unclear. V was trimmed by 4 bases and J by 0 bases, leaving 12 bases between them. The germline CDR1 and CDR2 sequences are MNHEY and SVGAGI. The length of the CDR3 is 15 residues. For the CDR3, the DNA is TGTGCCAGCAGTTCCCTTGGCACCCTGAACACTGAAGCTTTCTTT. It encodes CASSSLGTLNTEAFF.

Concerning this clone itself: Germline is not matched at one junction end, which may reflect a read error. The chain carries TRBV5-1 and TRBJ2-3; perhaps D is TRBD1 or TRBD2 (5 bases each). Germline CDR1 and CDR2: SGHRS and YFSETQ. The CDR3 sequence is 13 residues long. The CDR3 sequence is CASRLGDKDTQYF. For the CDR3, the DNA is TGCGCCAGCAGATTGGGGGATAAAGATACGCAGTATTTT.

The chain combines TRBV9 with TRBJ1-6; a possible D gene is TRBD1 (6 bases). CDR1 is SGDLS, CDR2 YYNGEE, per germline. Trimming cost V 0 bases and J 8 bases, with 15 bases left between them. This CDR3 is 16 amino acids long. The CDR3 nucleotides read TGTGCCAGCAGCGTAGACTTCGGGGGGCGGGATTCACCCCTCCACTTT. Its translation is CASSVDFGGRDSPLHF.

In its sample, this clone was seen a few times. This chain joins TRBV29-1 and TRBJ2-2; D unclear. Germline V gene sequence: CDR1 SQVTM, CDR2 ANQGSEA. With 4 bases removed from V and 0 bases from J, the gap between germline ends came to 3 bases. The CDR3 has 12 amino acids. CDR3 sequence (DNA): TGCAGCGTTGGGCCGAACACCGGGGAGCTGTTTTTT. As protein: CSVGPNTGELFF.

This clone was detected a few times. The gene calls are TRBV4-1 and TRBJ2-2; D is unresolved. The V and J ends lost 3 bases and 6 bases respectively, with 11 bases between them. Germline V gene lookup returns CDR1 MGHRA and CDR2 YSYEKL. This CDR3 is 14 amino acids long. The CDR3 DNA follows: TGCGCCAGCAGCCACCCTCCTCGGTCCGGGGAGCTGTTTTTT. Encoded protein: CASSHPPRSGELFF.

This clone was counted a few times. This sequence joins TRBV30 and TRBJ1-3; D is unclear. The CDR3 covers 15 residues. V shed 3 bases and J shed 4 bases, with 16 bases lying between them. Germline lookup yields CDR1 GTSNPN and CDR2 SVGIG (reference sequence). CDR3 DNA: TGTGCCTGGAGCGCAGAAGGACTGCTGGGAAACACCATATATTTT. It yields the protein CAWSAEGLLGNTIYF.

This clone was seen a few times. The chain employs TRBV23-1 and TRBJ2-2, with D perhaps being TRBD1 or TRBD2 (5 bases each). TRBV23-1 counts as an open reading frame of uncertain function. This CDR3 is 14 amino acids long. V was shortened by 8 bases and J by 4 bases, with 14 bases between the two germline ends. CDR3 protein: CASPAGTTTGELFF. CDR3 coding DNA: TGCGCCAGCCCGGCCGGGACCACCACCGGGGAGCTGTTTTTT.

This chain links TRBV4-1 with TRBJ1-4; D remains ambiguous. The germline V and J ends were trimmed by 1 base and 0 bases, with 6 bases remaining between them. Germline V gene lookup returns CDR1 MGHRA and CDR2 YSYEKL. The CDR3 is made up of 15 amino acids. The CDR3 DNA reads TGCGCCAGCAGCCAAGTTGAGTCAACTAATGAAAAACTGTTTTTT. Translating gives CASSQVESTNEKLFF.

This chain uses TRBV30 with TRBJ2-5, with D maybe TRBD1 (6 bases). The V gene's germline CDR1 is GTSNPN and CDR2 SVGIG (reference sequence). V was trimmed by 1 base and J by 6 bases, leaving 9 bases between them. The CDR3 is 12 amino acids. In nucleotides, the CDR3 is TGTGCCTGGAGTGGACAGGATCAGACCCAGTACTTC. Its protein is CAWSGQDQTQYF.

This clone was counted a few times. The chain employs TRBV6-1 and TRBJ1-1; no reliable D call. CDR3 length: 12 amino acids. Trimming shortened V by 1 base and J by 1 base, and 1 base separated the two germline ends. The germline V gene has CDR1 MNHNS and CDR2 SASEGT. For the CDR3, the DNA is TGTGCCAGCAGTGAAGGGAACACTGAAGCTTTCTTT. Residues: CASSEGNTEAFF.

To note about this clone: Being one base from a much bigger clone, this may be a read error. The sample holds other DNA sequences that translate to the same CDR3. The V and J genes are TRBV30 and TRBJ1-6; D unclear. This CDR3 has 11 amino acids. V lost 0 bases and J lost 10, with 4 bases in between. Germline lookup yields CDR1 GTSNPN and CDR2 SVGIG (reference sequence). CDR3 in amino acids: CAWSVGSPLHF. CDR3 bases: TGTGCCTGGAGTGTTGGATCACCCCTCCACTTT.